Only a few counts were recorded for the clone carrying this TCR beta chain. The antigen is undetermined. Extracted RNA was reverse transcribed into cDNA, the sequencing template. Generated by immunoSEQ multiplex PCR, the TCRdb table keeps only in-frame clones and is missing some. Found here are 150,000 to 200,000 clones, roughly 58% of them singletons; the top ten hold under 20%. This record belongs to a study of CD8+ T cells in alopecia areata. General study results and limits: Sequencing of scalp tissue also captures the resident alphabeta T cells of normal skin. Expanded CD8+ clones among the top 100, and scalp clonality, were significantly decreased by tofacitinib. A great number of expanded lesional clones endured in scalp and blood during tofacitinib.

This CDR3 spans 16 amino acids. J lost 4 bases, V lost 5 bases, and 12 bases had no gene match. Per the germline V gene, CDR1 is SNHLY and CDR2 is FYNNEI. The treatment is: oral pan-JAK inhibitor, 5-10 mg twice daily. This chain uses TRBV2 with TRBJ1-2, with 8 bases that match TRBD1. This TCR came from a human donor with alopecia areata. The specimen comprised CD4+ T cells sorted from blood, sampled between weeks 55 and 65, from a patient treated with tofacitinib. In nucleotides, the CDR3 is TGTGCCAGCAGTCGCAGAGTGGGCAGGGGGCTCTATGGCTACACCTTC. It translates to CASSRRVGRGLYGYTF.